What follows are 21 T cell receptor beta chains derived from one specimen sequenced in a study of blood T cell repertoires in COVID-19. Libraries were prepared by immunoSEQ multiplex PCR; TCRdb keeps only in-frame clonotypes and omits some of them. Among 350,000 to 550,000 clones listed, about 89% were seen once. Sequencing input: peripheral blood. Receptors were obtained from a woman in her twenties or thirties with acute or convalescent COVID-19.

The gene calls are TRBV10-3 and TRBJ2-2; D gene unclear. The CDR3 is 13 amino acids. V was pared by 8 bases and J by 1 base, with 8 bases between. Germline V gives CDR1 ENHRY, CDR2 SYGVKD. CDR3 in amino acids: CAILDMNTGELFF. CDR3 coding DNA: TGTGCCATCCTCGACATGAACACCGGGGAGCTGTTTTTT.

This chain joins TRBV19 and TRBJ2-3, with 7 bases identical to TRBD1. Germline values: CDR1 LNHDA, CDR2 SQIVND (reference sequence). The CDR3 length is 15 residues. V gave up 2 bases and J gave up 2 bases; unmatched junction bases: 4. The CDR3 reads CASSITGVITDTQYF. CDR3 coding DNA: TGTGCCAGTAGTATAACAGGGGTCATCACAGATACGCAGTATTTT. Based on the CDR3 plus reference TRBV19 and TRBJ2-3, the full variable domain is DGGITQSPKYLFRKEGQNVTLSCEQNLNHDAMYWYRQDPGQGLRLIYYSQIVNDFQKGDIAEGYSVSREKKESFPLTVTSAQKNPTAFYLCASSITGVITDTQYFGPGTRLTVL.

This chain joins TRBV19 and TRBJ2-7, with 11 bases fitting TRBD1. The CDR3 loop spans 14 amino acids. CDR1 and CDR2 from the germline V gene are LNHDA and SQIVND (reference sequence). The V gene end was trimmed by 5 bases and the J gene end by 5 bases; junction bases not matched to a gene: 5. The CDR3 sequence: CASSPGTGGNEQYF. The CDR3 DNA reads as TGTGCCAGTAGTCCCGGGACAGGGGGGAACGAGCAGTACTTC.

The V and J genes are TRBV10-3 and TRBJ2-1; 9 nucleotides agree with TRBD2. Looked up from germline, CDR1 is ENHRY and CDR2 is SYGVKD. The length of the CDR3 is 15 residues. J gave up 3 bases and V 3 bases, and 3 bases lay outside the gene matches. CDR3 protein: CAISEPSGVYNEQFF. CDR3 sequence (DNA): TGTGCCATCAGTGAACCTAGCGGGGTCTACAATGAGCAGTTCTTC.

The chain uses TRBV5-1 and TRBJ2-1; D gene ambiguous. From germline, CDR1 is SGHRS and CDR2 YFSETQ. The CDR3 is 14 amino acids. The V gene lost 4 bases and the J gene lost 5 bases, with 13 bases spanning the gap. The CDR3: CASSARPGDNEQFF. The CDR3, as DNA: TGCGCCAGCAGCGCCCGACCCGGAGACAATGAGCAGTTCTTC.

CDR3 DNA sequence: TGCGCCAGCAGCTTCCCCGGGTTCTCGAGCACAGATACGCAGTATTTT. Translated, it gives CASSFPGFSSTDTQYF. This sequence joins TRBV5-1 and TRBJ2-3; D unresolved. CDR3 length: 16 residues. Germline V gene data show CDR1 as SGHRS and CDR2 as YFSETQ. Deletions cut 2 bases from V and 0 bases from J, with 13 bases between.

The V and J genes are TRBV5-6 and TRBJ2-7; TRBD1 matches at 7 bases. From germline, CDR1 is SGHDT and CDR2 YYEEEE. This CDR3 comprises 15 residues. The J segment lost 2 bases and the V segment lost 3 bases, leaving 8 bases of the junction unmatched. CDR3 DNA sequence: TGTGCCAGCAGCTCCGCCCGGGACAGTCCCTACGAGCAGTACTTC. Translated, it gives CASSSARDSPYEQYF.

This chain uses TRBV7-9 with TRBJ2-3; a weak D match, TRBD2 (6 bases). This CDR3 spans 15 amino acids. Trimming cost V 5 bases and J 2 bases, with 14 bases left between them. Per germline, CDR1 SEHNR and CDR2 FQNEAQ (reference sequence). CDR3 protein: CASSPAGRTTDTQYF. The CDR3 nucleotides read TGTGCCAGCAGCCCCGCGGGGAGAACCACAGATACGCAGTATTTT.

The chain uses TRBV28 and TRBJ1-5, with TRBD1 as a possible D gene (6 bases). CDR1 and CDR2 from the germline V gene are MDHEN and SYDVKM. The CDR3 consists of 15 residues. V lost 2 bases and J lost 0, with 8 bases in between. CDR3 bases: TGTGCCAGCAGTTTAACGGGACATAGCAATCAGCCCCAGCATTTT. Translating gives CASSLTGHSNQPQHF.

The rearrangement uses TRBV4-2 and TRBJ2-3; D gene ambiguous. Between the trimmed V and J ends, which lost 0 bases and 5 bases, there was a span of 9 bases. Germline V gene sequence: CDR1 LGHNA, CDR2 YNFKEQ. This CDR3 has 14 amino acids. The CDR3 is CASSQELELDTQYF. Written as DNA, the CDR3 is TGTGCCAGCAGCCAAGAGTTGGAGCTAGATACGCAGTATTTT.

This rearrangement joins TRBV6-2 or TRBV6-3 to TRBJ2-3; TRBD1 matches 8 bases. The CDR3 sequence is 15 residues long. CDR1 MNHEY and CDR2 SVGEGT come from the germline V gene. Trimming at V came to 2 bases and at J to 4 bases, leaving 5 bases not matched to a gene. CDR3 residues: CASSYTGTGSDTQYF. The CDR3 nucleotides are TGTGCCAGCAGTTACACCGGGACAGGCTCAGATACGCAGTATTTT.

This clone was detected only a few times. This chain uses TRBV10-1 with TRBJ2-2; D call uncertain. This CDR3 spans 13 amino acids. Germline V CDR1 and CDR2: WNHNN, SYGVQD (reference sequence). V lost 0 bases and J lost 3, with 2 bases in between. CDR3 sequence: CASSESYTGELFF. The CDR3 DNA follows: TGCGCCAGCAGTGAGTCCTACACCGGGGAGCTGTTTTTT.

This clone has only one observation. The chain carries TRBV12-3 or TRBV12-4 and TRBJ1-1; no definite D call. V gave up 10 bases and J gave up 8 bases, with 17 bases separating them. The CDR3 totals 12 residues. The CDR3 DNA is TGTGCCACCGTCCGGGAAGCAATGGAAGCTTTCTTT. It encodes CATVREAMEAFF.

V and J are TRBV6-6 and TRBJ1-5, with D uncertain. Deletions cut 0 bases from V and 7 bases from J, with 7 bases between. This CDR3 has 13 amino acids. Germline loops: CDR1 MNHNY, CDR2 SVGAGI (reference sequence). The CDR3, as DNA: TGTGCCAGCAGTTACTCGAATGAGCAGCCCCAGCATTTT. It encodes CASSYSNEQPQHF.

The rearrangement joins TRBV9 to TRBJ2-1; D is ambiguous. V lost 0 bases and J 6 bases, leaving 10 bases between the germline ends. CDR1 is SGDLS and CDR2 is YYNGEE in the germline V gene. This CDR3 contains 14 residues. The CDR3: CASSVGLGGNEQFF. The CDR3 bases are TGTGCCAGCAGCGTAGGGCTAGGCGGCAATGAGCAGTTCTTC.

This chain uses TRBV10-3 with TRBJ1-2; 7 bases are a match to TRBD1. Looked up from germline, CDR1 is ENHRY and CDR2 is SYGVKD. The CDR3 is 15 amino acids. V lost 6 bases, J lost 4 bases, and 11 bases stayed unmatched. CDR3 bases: TGTGCCATCAGATACGGTCACAGGGGATTCTATGGCTACACCTTC. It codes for CAIRYGHRGFYGYTF.

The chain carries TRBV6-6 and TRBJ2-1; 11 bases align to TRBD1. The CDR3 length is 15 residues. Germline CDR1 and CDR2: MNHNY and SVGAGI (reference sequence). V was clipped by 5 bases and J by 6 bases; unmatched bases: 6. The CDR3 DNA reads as TGTGCCAGCAGTGTCCCCGGGACAGGGGGCAATGAGCAGTTCTTC. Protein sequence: CASSVPGTGGNEQFF.

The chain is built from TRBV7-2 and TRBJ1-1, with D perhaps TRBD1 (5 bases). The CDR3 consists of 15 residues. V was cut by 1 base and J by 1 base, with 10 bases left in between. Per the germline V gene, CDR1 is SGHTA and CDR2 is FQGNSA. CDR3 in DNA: TGTGCCAGCAGCTTAGTTTTCGACAGGAACACTGAAGCTTTCTTT. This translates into CASSLVFDRNTEAFF.

The CDR3 spells CASRPRTGAIFSGNTIYF. DNA for the CDR3: TGTGCCAGCAGACCCAGGACAGGGGCCATATTCTCTGGAAACACCATATATTTT. The V call is TRBV28, the J call TRBJ1-3, with 9 bases that match TRBD1. After removal of 6 bases from V and 0 bases from J, the junction contained 12 bases not matched to a gene. The CDR3 is 18 amino acids. The germline CDR1 and CDR2 sequences are MDHEN and SYDVKM.

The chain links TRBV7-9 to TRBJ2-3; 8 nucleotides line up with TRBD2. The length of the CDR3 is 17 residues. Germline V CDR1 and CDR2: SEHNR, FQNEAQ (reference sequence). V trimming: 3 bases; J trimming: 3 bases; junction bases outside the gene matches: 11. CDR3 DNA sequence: TGTGCCAGCAGCTTGACGCCCGGGGGGGCGGGGACAGATACGCAGTATTTT. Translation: CASSLTPGGAGTDTQYF. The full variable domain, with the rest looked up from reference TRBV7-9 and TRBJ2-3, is DTGVSQNPRHKITKRGQNVTFRCDPISEHNRLYWYRQTLGQGPEFLTYFQNEAQLEKSRLLSDRFSAERPKGSFSTLEIQRTEQGDSAMYLCASSLTPGGAGTDTQYFGPGTRLTVL.

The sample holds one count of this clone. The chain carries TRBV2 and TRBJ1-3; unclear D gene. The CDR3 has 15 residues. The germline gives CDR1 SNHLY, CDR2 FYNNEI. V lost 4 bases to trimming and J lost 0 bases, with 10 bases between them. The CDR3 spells CASSVGRASGNTIYF. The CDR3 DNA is TGTGCCAGCAGTGTAGGGAGAGCCTCTGGAAACACCATATATTTT.